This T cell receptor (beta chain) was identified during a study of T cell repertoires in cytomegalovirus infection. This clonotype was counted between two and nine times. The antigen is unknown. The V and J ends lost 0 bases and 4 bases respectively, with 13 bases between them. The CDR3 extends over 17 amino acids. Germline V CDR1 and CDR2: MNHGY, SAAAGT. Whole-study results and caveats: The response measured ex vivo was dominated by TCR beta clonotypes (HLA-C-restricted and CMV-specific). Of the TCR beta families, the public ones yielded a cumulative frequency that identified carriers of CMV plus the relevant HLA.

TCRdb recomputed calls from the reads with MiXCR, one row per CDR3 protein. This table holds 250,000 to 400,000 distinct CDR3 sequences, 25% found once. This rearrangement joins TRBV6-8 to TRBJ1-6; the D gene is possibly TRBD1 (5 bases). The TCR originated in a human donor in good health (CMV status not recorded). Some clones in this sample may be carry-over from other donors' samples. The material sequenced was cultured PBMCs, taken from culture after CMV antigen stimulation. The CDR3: CASSYSGLGAYNSPLHF. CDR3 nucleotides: TGTGCCAGCAGTTACTCGGGCCTAGGGGCGTATAATTCACCCCTCCACTTT.